These 28 T cell receptor beta chains were sequenced from one sample in a study of cytomegalovirus exposure and HLA in healthy donors. PCR employed 60 Vbeta and 13 Jbeta primers. The repertoire was sequenced with immunoSEQ multiplex PCR; TCRdb's copy has only in-frame clones and lacks some. The table records about 130,000 clones, 77% of them present only once. Sequenced input: PBMCs. Receptors originate from a woman aged 55 to 70 in good health and CMV-seronegative.

This clone has a handful of counts. The rearrangement links TRBV5-1 to TRBJ2-4, with TRBD1 as a possible D gene (5 bases). Germline CDR1 and CDR2: SGHRS and YFSETQ. The V end was cut by 3 bases, the J end by 1 base, with 17 bases between. CDR3 length: 17 residues. In DNA, the CDR3 is TGCGCCAGCAGCTCTCCCTCAGGGAATCTGGCCAAAAACATTCAGTACTTC. Protein sequence: CASSSPSGNLAKNIQYF.

The chain uses TRBV5-4 and TRBJ2-1; the match to TRBD2 covers 10 bases. V lost 6 bases to trimming and J lost 7 bases; unmatched junction nucleotides: 10. CDR1 is SGHNT and CDR2 is YYREEE in the germline V gene (reference sequence). This CDR3 spans 15 amino acids. The CDR3 reads CASILSGGAGNEQFF. The CDR3 DNA is TGTGCCAGCATCCTCAGCGGGGGGGCCGGGAATGAGCAGTTCTTC.

V is TRBV14 and J is TRBJ2-7, with a possible D match to TRBD2 (5 bases). V lost 2 bases and J 5 bases, leaving 19 bases between the germline ends. Germline V gives CDR1 SGHDN, CDR2 FVKESK. There are 16 residues in the CDR3. The CDR3, as DNA: TGTGCCAGCAGCCAACTTAGGCAGGCGCGGCGGGACGAGCAGTACTTC. Translating gives CASSQLRQARRDEQYF.

V gene TRBV27 combines with J gene TRBJ2-2, with TRBD2 identical over 12 bases. There are 16 residues in the CDR3. The V gene end was trimmed by 5 bases and the J gene end by 6 bases; junction bases not matched to a gene: 7. Germline loops: CDR1 MNHEY, CDR2 SMNVEV (reference sequence). CDR3 sequence reads: CASSTRLAGVAGELFF. The CDR3 region has the DNA TGTGCCAGCAGTACCAGACTAGCGGGAGTCGCCGGGGAGCTGTTTTTT.

The chain joins TRBV12-5 to TRBJ1-1; 7 positions agree with TRBD1. CDR3 length equals 14 residues. Germline loops: CDR1 LGHNT, CDR2 FRNRAP. V lost 6 bases and J lost 10; bases outside the gene matches: 14. In DNA, the CDR3 is TGTGCTAGTGGACGGGAGGGGGCGAAAAGTGGAGCTTTCTTT. Amino acids: CASGREGAKSGAFF.

The chain uses TRBV28 and TRBJ1-3, with 7 positions matching TRBD1. This CDR3 contains 14 residues. V shed 5 bases and J 0 bases; nucleotides not matched to a gene: 1. CDR1 is MDHEN, CDR2 SYDVKM, per germline. This CDR3 is CASSPGGSGNTIYF. For the CDR3, the DNA is TGTGCCAGCAGTCCAGGGGGCTCTGGAAACACCATATATTTT.

This chain uses TRBV11-3 with TRBJ1-2, with D possibly matching TRBD1 (5 bases). The CDR3 is 15 residues long. Germline V gene data show CDR1 as SGHNT and CDR2 as YENEEA. V shed 5 bases and J shed 8 bases, with 21 bases lying between them. CDR3 in amino acids: CASSTAGGDSRGYTF. The CDR3 coding sequence is TGTGCCAGCAGCACAGCCGGGGGGGATTCACGCGGCTACACCTTC.

The V gene is TRBV2, the J gene TRBJ2-7, with a weak D call TRBD1 (8 bases). In germline, CDR1 is SNHLY, CDR2 FYNNEI. V lost 5 bases and J 2 bases, leaving 13 bases between the germline ends. The CDR3 covers 14 residues. CDR3 sequence reads: CASSRTGGAYEQYF. The CDR3 DNA follows: TGTGCCAGCAGTAGAACAGGGGGGGCCTACGAGCAGTACTTC.

The gene calls are TRBV6-5 and TRBJ2-1, with D possibly TRBD1 on 6 matching bases. The V end was cut by 2 bases, the J end by 10 bases, with 9 bases between. The CDR3 is made up of 12 amino acids. CDR1 is MNHEY and CDR2 is SVGAGI in the germline V gene. The CDR3 coding sequence is TGTGCCAGCAGTTACCCTGGACAGGAGCAGTTCTTC. It specifies CASSYPGQEQFF.

The genes are TRBV30 and TRBJ1-2, with a possible D match to TRBD1 (6 bases). This CDR3 has 13 amino acids. V shed 2 bases and J shed 5 bases, with 12 bases lying between them. CDR1 is GTSNPN and CDR2 is SVGIG in the germline V gene (reference sequence). The CDR3 DNA reads as TGTGCCTGGAGTAAAGGACAGAATTATGGCTACACCTTC. Translating gives CAWSKGQNYGYTF.

The V gene is TRBV27, the J gene TRBJ2-5, with D maybe TRBD2 (6 bases). TRBJ2-7 explains the end of the DNA better; the J call may be wrong. This CDR3 is 15 amino acids long. The germline CDR1 and CDR2 sequences are MNHEY and SMNVEV (reference sequence). The CDR3 sequence: CASSTPGLGGYEQYF. Here the CDR3 DNA reads TGTGCCAGCAGTACTCCGGGACTTGGTGGCTACGAGCAGTACTTC.

The chain recombines TRBV18 with TRBJ2-5; no firm D call. The CDR3 contains 15 residues. Per the germline V gene, CDR1 is KGHSH and CDR2 is LQKENI. The V end was cut by 2 bases, the J end by 1 base, with 11 bases between. The CDR3 spells CASSPVSRLQETQYF. As DNA, the CDR3 is TGTGCCAGCTCACCAGTCTCCAGGCTCCAAGAGACCCAGTACTTC.

The CDR3 reads CASSYIGPGDYNQPQHF. The CDR3 coding sequence is TGTGCCAGCAGCTATATAGGCCCCGGGGATTACAATCAGCCCCAGCATTTT. The V and J genes are TRBV7-9 and TRBJ1-5; D remains ambiguous. The CDR3 is 17 residues long. Trimming took off 4 bases at V and 3 bases at J, with 19 bases between the two ends. The germline gives CDR1 SEHNR, CDR2 FQNEAQ (reference sequence).

This chain connects TRBV10-1 to TRBJ1-1; 9 positions agree with TRBD1. This CDR3 is 16 amino acids long. Germline trimming cut 6 bases from V and 1 base from J; bases unmatched to any gene: 9. CDR1 WNHNN and CDR2 SYGVQD come from the germline V gene (reference sequence). CDR3 in amino acids: CASSEGQGGWNTEAFF. Written as DNA, the CDR3 is TGCGCCAGCAGCGAGGGACAGGGAGGTTGGAACACTGAAGCTTTCTTT.

V is TRBV6-6 and J is TRBJ2-7, with TRBD2 identical over 11 bases. Germline V CDR1 and CDR2: MNHNY, SVGAGI (reference sequence). The J segment lost 1 base and the V segment lost 6 bases, leaving 5 bases of the junction unmatched. The CDR3 has 15 residues. The CDR3 nucleotides read TGTGCCAGCAGGGCCGGGACTAGCGGATCCTACGAGCAGTACTTC. Its protein is CASRAGTSGSYEQYF.

The V and J genes are TRBV19 and TRBJ1-6, with 8 bases that match TRBD1. The V segment lost 7 bases and the J segment 8 bases; nucleotides outside the gene matches: 10. Germline V CDR1 and CDR2: LNHDA, SQIVND (reference sequence). This CDR3 contains 15 residues. Here the CDR3 DNA reads TGTGCCAGTACCGTCTTAGACAGGGGTGATTCACCCCTCCACTTT. Amino acids: CASTVLDRGDSPLHF.

The chain joins TRBV5-1 to TRBJ2-5; 8 nucleotides line up with TRBD2. V lost 4 bases, J lost 11 bases, and 19 bases stayed unmatched. CDR1 and CDR2 (germline): SGHRS, YFSETQ. The CDR3 totals 16 residues. CDR3 sequence reads: CASSPGGAGAQQLQYF. CDR3 DNA: TGCGCCAGCAGCCCGGGAGGGGCGGGGGCCCAGCAATTACAGTACTTC. The whole variable domain, filled in from reference TRBV5-1 and TRBJ2-5, reads KAGVTQTPRYLIKTRGQQVTLSCSPISGHRSVSWYQQTPGQGLQFLFEYFSETQRNKGNFPGRFSGRQFSNSRSEMNVSTLELGDSALYLCASSPGGAGAQQLQYFGPGTRLLVL.

The J gene is TRBJ1-2, the V gene TRBV28; D is perhaps TRBD1 (5 bases). V dropped 2 bases and J dropped 7 bases, with 11 bases sitting between them. Germline-derived CDR1 and CDR2 are MDHEN and SYDVKM. CDR3 length: 13 residues. CDR3 nucleotides: TGTGCCAGCAGTTTACTCAGGGATTTTGGCTACACCTTC. Its translation: CASSLLRDFGYTF.

The V call is TRBV7-8, the J call TRBJ2-6; D call uncertain. The CDR3 length is 13 residues. V lost 5 bases to trimming and J lost 3 bases, with 5 bases between them. Germline V gives CDR1 SGHVS, CDR2 FQNEAQ. CDR3 sequence: CASSPLGANVLTF. The DNA of the CDR3 is TGTGCCAGCAGCCCCCTTGGGGCCAACGTCCTGACTTTC. Complete variable domain (other parts from reference TRBV7-8 and TRBJ2-6): GAGVSQSPRYKVAKRGQDVALRCDPISGHVSLFWYQQALGQGPEFLTYFQNEAQLDKSGLPSDRFFAERPEGSVSTLKIQRTQQEDSAVYLCASSPLGANVLTFGAGSRLTVL.

This clone was observed once. The DNA for the CDR3 is TGTGCCAGCAGCTTAGGGATCGGCGGGGGGCAGGGGACCCAGTACTTC. Translated, it gives CASSLGIGGGQGTQYF. The chain combines TRBV11-2 with TRBJ2-5; 8 bases match TRBD2. Per the germline V gene, CDR1 is SGHAT and CDR2 is FQNNGV. Trimming took 1 base from V and 7 from J; bases not matched to a gene: 11. CDR3 size: 16 residues.

The V call is TRBV11-1, the J call TRBJ1-1; no clear D gene. V was clipped by 5 bases and J by 3 bases, with 13 bases between them. Germline CDR1 and CDR2: SGHAT and FQDESV (reference sequence). This CDR3 has 14 residues. The CDR3 DNA reads as TGTGCCAGCAGCCCGCGCGGGGAGTACACTGAAGCTTTCTTT. Residues: CASSPRGEYTEAFF.

V and J are TRBV5-1 and TRBJ1-1; the match to TRBD1 covers 7 bases. Looked up from germline, CDR1 is SGHRS and CDR2 is YFSETQ. V shed 0 bases, J shed 1 base, and the junction held 3 bases outside the gene matches. The CDR3 loop spans 15 amino acids. DNA of the CDR3: TGCGCCAGCAGCTTGGGAAACAGGGGGAACACTGAAGCTTTCTTT. This gives the protein CASSLGNRGNTEAFF.

About this clone: As the CDR3 is not closed by the conserved phenylalanine or tryptophan, this likely results from a read error. The rearrangement links TRBV27 to TRBJ1-1; D may be TRBD1 (6 bases). V was clipped by 8 bases and J by 2 bases, with 15 bases between them. CDR1 MNHEY and CDR2 SMNVEV come from the germline V gene (reference sequence). CDR3 length: 14 residues. The CDR3 here is CASALRGTNTEAFL. The DNA of the CDR3 is TGTGCCAGCGCCCTCAGGGGTACCAACACTGAAGCTTTCCTT.

The rearrangement joins TRBV6-1 to TRBJ2-7; D might be TRBD2 (6 bases). The CDR3 is 16 amino acids. V gave up 3 bases and J gave up 2 bases, with 17 bases separating them. Germline V gene sequence: CDR1 MNHNS, CDR2 SASEGT. Written as DNA, the CDR3 is TGTGCCAGCAGTGATGCTATTGGGACGGGGGCCTACGAGCAGTACTTC. Its translation: CASSDAIGTGAYEQYF.

The V call is TRBV28, the J call TRBJ1-4, with D perhaps TRBD1 (6 bases). V lost 6 bases and J lost 10, with 12 bases in between. In germline, CDR1 is MDHEN, CDR2 SYDVKM. The CDR3 extends over 12 amino acids. CDR3 in DNA: TGTGCCAGCAGGCCGGGACACGCAAAACTGTTTTTT. It encodes CASRPGHAKLFF.

This chain joins TRBV19 and TRBJ2-7, with D maybe TRBD1 (5 bases). The length of the CDR3 is 13 residues. Germline V CDR1 and CDR2: LNHDA, SQIVND (reference sequence). V was pared by 6 bases and J by 0 bases, with 9 bases between. Here the CDR3 DNA reads TGTGCCAGTAGAGACAGTACCTCCTACGAGCAGTACTTC. Its protein is CASRDSTSYEQYF.

This rearrangement joins TRBV27 to TRBJ1-4; D is uncertain. This CDR3 has 15 amino acids. Germline CDR1 is MNHEY and CDR2 is SMNVEV (reference sequence). The V gene lost 6 bases and the J gene lost 1 base, with 12 bases spanning the gap. CDR3 sequence reads: CASSPSPLTNEKLFF. Written as DNA, the CDR3 is TGTGCCAGCAGCCCGTCCCCCCTAACTAATGAAAAACTGTTTTTT.

In this sample, this clone turned up a few times. The chain couples TRBV5-8 to TRBJ1-6, with D perhaps TRBD1 (5 bases). This CDR3 region has 15 residues. The germline V gene has CDR1 SGHTS and CDR2 YDEGEE. Trimming pared 2 bases from V and 3 bases from J, leaving 9 bases between. The CDR3 reads CASSFGGVYNSPLHF. The CDR3, as DNA: TGTGCCAGCAGCTTCGGGGGGGTCTATAATTCACCCCTCCACTTT.